The rows below give T cell receptor beta chains drawn from one sample of a study of T cell responses to AZD1222 COVID-19 vaccine. This table comes from immunoSEQ multiplex PCR, and its TCRdb copy is limited to in-frame clones, with some not included. The sample consists of under 110,000 clones, roughly nine tenths of them appearing once. Material: peripheral blood, obtained on day 0 of AZD1222 vaccination. The receptors stem from an adult in good health. The CDR3 runs from the conserved cysteine through the conserved F or W. The D gene is left open where the match is weak. Size tells how often a clone was seen (once, few, many) or the class of an expanded clone, and some rows leave it out.

j_call: TRBJ2-1
d_call: -
v_call: TRBV3-1/TRBV3-2
clone_size: -
cdr3_aa: CASSQGSGPGNEQFF
cdr3_nt: TGTGCCAGCAGCCAAGGTAGCGGCCCTGGGAATGAGCAGTTCTTC

j_call: TRBJ2-2
d_call: TRBD2
v_call: TRBV2
clone_size: few
cdr3_aa: CASSLLAGANGELFF
cdr3_nt: TGTGCCAGCAGTCTCCTAGCGGGAGCGAACGGGGAGCTGTTTTTT

j_call: TRBJ2-6
d_call: -
v_call: TRBV3-1/TRBV3-2
clone_size: -
cdr3_aa: CASSQVKVSGANVLTF
cdr3_nt: TGTGCCAGCAGCCAAGTCAAGGTCTCTGGGGCCAACGTCCTGACTTTC

j_call: TRBJ1-1
d_call: -
v_call: TRBV21-1
clone_size: -
cdr3_aa: CASSPPQTGGNTEAFF
cdr3_nt: TGTGCCAGCAGCCCACCACAGACAGGGGGGAACACTGAAGCTTTCTTT

j_call: TRBJ2-7
d_call: -
v_call: TRBV7-8
clone_size: once
cdr3_aa: CASSSVYEQYF
cdr3_nt: TGTGCCAGCAGCTCCGTCTACGAGCAGTACTTC

j_call: TRBJ1-1
d_call: TRBD1
v_call: TRBV24-1
clone_size: -
cdr3_aa: CATSDLIGQGEPNTEAFF
cdr3_nt: TGTGCCACCAGTGATTTGATCGGACAGGGGGAACCGAACACTGAAGCTTTCTTT

j_call: TRBJ2-1
d_call: TRBD2
v_call: TRBV4-2
clone_size: -
cdr3_aa: CASSQVPGLALYNEQFF
cdr3_nt: TGTGCCAGCAGCCAAGTTCCAGGACTAGCGCTTTACAATGAGCAGTTCTTC

j_call: TRBJ2-3
d_call: -
v_call: TRBV30
clone_size: -
cdr3_aa: CACGAGLTDTQYF
cdr3_nt: TGTGCCTGCGGGGCGGGCCTCACAGATACGCAGTATTTT

j_call: TRBJ2-7
d_call: TRBD1
v_call: TRBV6-5
clone_size: -
cdr3_aa: CASSYRDRGLYEQYF
cdr3_nt: TGTGCCAGCAGCTACCGGGACAGGGGTCTTTACGAGCAGTACTTC

j_call: TRBJ2-3
d_call: -
v_call: TRBV18
clone_size: once
cdr3_aa: CASSIPPSTDTQYF
cdr3_nt: TGTGCCAGCTCAATACCCCCGAGCACAGATACGCAGTATTTT

j_call: TRBJ1-1
d_call: -
v_call: TRBV5-1
clone_size: -
cdr3_aa: CASSSNRETEAFF
cdr3_nt: TGCGCCAGCAGCTCGAACAGGGAGACTGAAGCTTTCTTT

j_call: TRBJ1-2
d_call: -
v_call: TRBV6-1
clone_size: -
cdr3_aa: CASSENAGSYGYTF
cdr3_nt: TGTGCCAGCAGTGAAAATGCTGGCAGCTATGGCTACACCTTC

j_call: TRBJ1-3
d_call: TRBD1
v_call: TRBV19
clone_size: -
cdr3_aa: CASSVPGTGLYSGNTIYF
cdr3_nt: TGTGCCAGTAGTGTCCCCGGGACAGGCCTATACTCTGGAAACACCATATATTTT

j_call: TRBJ2-5
d_call: -
v_call: TRBV20-1
clone_size: -
cdr3_aa: CSASGGDQETQYF
cdr3_nt: TGCAGTGCTAGTGGAGGGGACCAAGAGACCCAGTACTTC

j_call: TRBJ2-7
d_call: -
v_call: TRBV5-1
clone_size: -
cdr3_aa: CASRGRTNEQYF
cdr3_nt: TGCGCCAGCAGGGGACGCACTAACGAGCAGTACTTC

j_call: TRBJ2-3
d_call: TRBD2
v_call: TRBV5-8
clone_size: few
cdr3_aa: CASSLSSGRATDTQYF
cdr3_nt: TGTGCCAGCAGCTTGAGCAGCGGGAGGGCGACAGATACGCAGTATTTT

j_call: TRBJ1-4
d_call: -
v_call: TRBV6-1
clone_size: once
cdr3_aa: CASSEGSGWEKLFF
cdr3_nt: TGTGCCAGCAGTGAAGGCAGCGGATGGGAAAAACTGTTTTTT

j_call: TRBJ2-5
d_call: -
v_call: TRBV24-1
clone_size: -
cdr3_aa: CATSDRRGETQYF
cdr3_nt: TGTGCCACCAGTGACCGCAGGGGAGAGACCCAGTACTTC

j_call: TRBJ1-3
d_call: TRBD1
v_call: TRBV6-5
clone_size: many
cdr3_aa: CASSYRTGSYGNTIYF
cdr3_nt: TGTGCCAGCAGTTACCGGACAGGGTCATATGGAAACACCATATATTTT

j_call: TRBJ1-1
d_call: -
v_call: TRBV6-5
clone_size: -
cdr3_aa: CATTGTLNTEAFF
cdr3_nt: TGTGCCACTACCGGGACATTGAACACTGAAGCTTTCTTT

j_call: TRBJ2-1
d_call: -
v_call: TRBV30
clone_size: -
cdr3_aa: CAWSVDSMVDEQFF
cdr3_nt: TGTGCCTGGAGTGTAGATTCCATGGTGGATGAGCAGTTCTTC

j_call: TRBJ2-1
d_call: TRBD2
v_call: TRBV7-9
clone_size: -
cdr3_aa: CASSLSPSGYNEQFF
cdr3_nt: TGTGCCAGCAGCTTATCCCCTAGCGGCTACAATGAGCAGTTCTTC

j_call: TRBJ2-3
d_call: -
v_call: TRBV20-1
clone_size: -
cdr3_aa: CSARADLYGTDTQYF
cdr3_nt: TGCAGTGCTCGTGCGGACCTATACGGGACAGATACGCAGTATTTT

j_call: TRBJ1-6
d_call: -
v_call: TRBV19
clone_size: -
cdr3_aa: CASSEQRNSPLHF
cdr3_nt: TGTGCCAGTAGCGAACAGCGGAATTCACCCCTCCACTTT